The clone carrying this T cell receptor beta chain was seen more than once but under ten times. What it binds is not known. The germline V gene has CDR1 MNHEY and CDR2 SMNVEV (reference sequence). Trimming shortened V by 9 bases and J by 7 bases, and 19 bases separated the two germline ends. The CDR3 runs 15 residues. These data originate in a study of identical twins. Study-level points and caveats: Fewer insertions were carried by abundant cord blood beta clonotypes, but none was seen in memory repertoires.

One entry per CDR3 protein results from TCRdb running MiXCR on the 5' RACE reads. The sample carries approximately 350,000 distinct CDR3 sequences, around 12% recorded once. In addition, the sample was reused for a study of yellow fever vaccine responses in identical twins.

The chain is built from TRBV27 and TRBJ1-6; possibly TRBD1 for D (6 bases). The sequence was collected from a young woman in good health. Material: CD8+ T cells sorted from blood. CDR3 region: CASSGGEGGNSPLHF. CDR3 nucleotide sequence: TGTGCCAGTTCTGGTGGGGAAGGGGGAAATTCACCCCTCCACTTT.